This T cell receptor (beta chain) was profiled in a study of identical twins. V lost 7 bases to trimming and J lost 8 bases; unmatched junction nucleotides: 19. The CDR3 extends over 18 amino acids. From germline, CDR1 is SQVTM and CDR2 ANQGSEA. With template switching, a universal primer site was added, and the cDNA carried unique molecular identifiers. One entry per CDR3 protein, called by TCRdb with MiXCR from the 5' RACE reads. Here the sample spans some 590,000 distinct CDR3 sequences, around 9.6% being singletons. General study points: Surplus twin overlap in beta out-of-frame sequences was less pronounced. Cross-sectional statistical analysis was relied on for the conclusions, without the same donors being followed. Those out-of-frame alpha sequences shared by twins showed an excess of low generation probability.

Concerning this clonotype: No antigen is known for it.

The data were also submitted as part of a second study, on yellow fever vaccine responses in identical twins.

This receptor was obtained from a woman under 30 in good health. The chain links TRBV29-1 to TRBJ2-1; TRBD2 matches at 14 bases. Material for sequencing was PBMCs. CDR3 sequence: CSADLGLAGGPSGDEQFF. The CDR3 coding sequence is TGCAGCGCTGATTTAGGACTAGCGGGAGGTCCAAGTGGGGATGAGCAGTTCTTC.